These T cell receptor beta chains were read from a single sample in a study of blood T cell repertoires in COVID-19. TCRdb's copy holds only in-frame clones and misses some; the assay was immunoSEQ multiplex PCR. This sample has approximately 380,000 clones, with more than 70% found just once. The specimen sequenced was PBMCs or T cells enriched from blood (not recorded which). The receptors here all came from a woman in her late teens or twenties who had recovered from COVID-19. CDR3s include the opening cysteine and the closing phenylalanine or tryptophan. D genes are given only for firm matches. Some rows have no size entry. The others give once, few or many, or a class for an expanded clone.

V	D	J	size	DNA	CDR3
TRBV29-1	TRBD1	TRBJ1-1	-	TGCAGCTTGGAGATACAGGGGAGGAACACTGAAGCTTTCTTT	CSLEIQGRNTEAFF
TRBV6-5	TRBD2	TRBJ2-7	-	TGTGCCAGCAGTTACCTAGCGGGGAGCTCCTACGAGCAGTACTTC	CASSYLAGSSYEQYF
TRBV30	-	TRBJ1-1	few	TGTGCCTGGAAAGGGGTCCTAGGTTCTGAAGCTTTCTTT	CAWKGVLGSEAFF
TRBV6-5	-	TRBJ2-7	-	TGTGCCAGCACCCGGACACCGCACTCCTACGAGCAGTACTTC	CASTRTPHSYEQYF
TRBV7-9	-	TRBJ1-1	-	TGTGCCAGCAGCTCCGGACAAACAGAAGCTTTCTTT	CASSSGQTEAFF
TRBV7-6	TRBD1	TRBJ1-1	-	TGTGCCAGCACCCTAGGGACAGGGGACACTGAAGCTTTCTTT	CASTLGTGDTEAFF
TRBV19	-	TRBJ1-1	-	TGTGCCAGTAGTATAGCCGTATTAGAAGAAGCTTTCTTT	CASSIAVLEEAFF
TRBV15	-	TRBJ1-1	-	TGTGCCACCAGCAGAGATATAGCTTTGGGCACTGAAGCTTTCTTT	CATSRDIALGTEAFF
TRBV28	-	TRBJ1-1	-	TGTGCCAGCAGTTTACAGGCAGAGATAAACACTGAAGCTTTCTTT	CASSLQAEINTEAFF
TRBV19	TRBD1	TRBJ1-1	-	TGTGCCAGTAGCGAGGACAGGGGGCACGTGAACACTGAAGCTTTCTTT	CASSEDRGHVNTEAFF
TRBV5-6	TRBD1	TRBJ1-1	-	TGTGCCAGCAGCTCCCAGGGGGGCACTGAAGCTTTCTTT	CASSSQGGTEAFF
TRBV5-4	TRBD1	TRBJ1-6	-	TGTGCCAGCAGCCAAGGGACAGGTCGCTCCTATAATTCACCCCTCCACTTT	CASSQGTGRSYNSPLHF
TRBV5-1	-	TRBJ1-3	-	TGCGCCAGCAGCCCAATACAGGGAGCTGGAAACACCATATATTTT	CASSPIQGAGNTIYF
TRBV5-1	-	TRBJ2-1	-	TGCGCCAGCAGTCCTACTTCCGGGACTTACAATGAGCAGTTCTTC	CASSPTSGTYNEQFF
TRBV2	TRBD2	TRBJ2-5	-	TGTGCCAGCAGTGAGGGACTAGGAGAGACCCAGTACTTC	CASSEGLGETQYF
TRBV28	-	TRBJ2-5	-	TGTGCCAGCAGTTTTCCCGGGGGGCGCGGGATTGGTGAGACCCAGTACTTC	CASSFPGGRGIGETQYF
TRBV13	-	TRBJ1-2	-	TGTGCCAGCAGCGGAGGGGCAGCGCCTAACTATGGCTACACCTTC	CASSGGAAPNYGYTF
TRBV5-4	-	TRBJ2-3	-	TGTGCCAGCAGCTTGGCCAGCGGGTGGAGCACAGATACGCAGTATTTT	CASSLASGWSTDTQYF
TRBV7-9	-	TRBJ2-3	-	TGTGCCAGCAGCTTAGGGGGAGGCTATTTGGGCACAGATACGCAGTATTTT	CASSLGGGYLGTDTQYF
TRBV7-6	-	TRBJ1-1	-	TGTGCCAGCAGCCTTCGGGGGACTGAAGCTTTCTTT	CASSLRGTEAFF
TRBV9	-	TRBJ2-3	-	TGTGCCAGCAGCGTACTGCTAGCAGGCACAGATACGCAGTATTTT	CASSVLLAGTDTQYF
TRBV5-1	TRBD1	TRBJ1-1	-	TGCGCCAGCAGCGGGTCTGGTCCTTATGGGCAGGGGGGACCTGAAGCTTTCTTT	CASSGSGPYGQGGPEAFF
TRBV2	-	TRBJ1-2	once	TGTGCCAGCAGAGACGGGTATGGCTACACCTTC	CASRDGYGYTF
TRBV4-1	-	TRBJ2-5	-	TGCGCCAGCAGCCAACCTACAGAGACCCAGTACTTC	CASSQPTETQYF
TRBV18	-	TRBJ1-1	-	TGTGCCAGCTCACCACCGTCAGGGCTGAACACTGAAGCTTTCTTT	CASSPPSGLNTEAFF
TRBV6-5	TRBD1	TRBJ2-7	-	TGTGCCGCGACTGAGGGGGCTTCCTCCTACGAGCAGTACTTC	CAATEGASSYEQYF
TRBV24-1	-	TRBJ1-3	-	TGTGCCACCAGGGGGGGTGGAAACACCATATATTTT	CATRGGGNTIYF
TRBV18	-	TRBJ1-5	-	TGTGCCAGCTCCCCACGGGCCGGGGACAATCAGCCCCAGCATTTT	CASSPRAGDNQPQHF
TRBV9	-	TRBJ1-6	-	TGTGCCAGTGCCAGGGAAGGGAATTCACCCCTCCACTTT	CASAREGNSPLHF
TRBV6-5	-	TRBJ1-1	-	TGTGCCAGCAATTACGAGGGAGGTAACACTGAAGCTTTCTTT	CASNYEGGNTEAFF
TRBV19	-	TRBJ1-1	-	TGTGCCAGTTCAGTGGAGGGTTTGGCCCGACGAAACACGAACACTGAAGCTTTCTTT	CASSVEGLARRNTNTEAFF